The 14 T cell receptor beta chains presented below share a single source sample, sequenced in a study of T cell changes during pregnancy in multiple sclerosis (dated by TCRdb to between 2018 and 2021). Library preparation was by the immunoSEQ multiplex PCR assay. As stored in TCRdb, this immuneACCESS dataset retains in-frame rearrangements with V and J assigned. A fraction of the clones does not appear; measured against another copy, unresolved V genes explain less than half of the discrepancy, and the remainder lacks a known reason. Present in this sample are nearly 60,000 clones, roughly 89% of which were seen just once. The ten largest clones capture nearly 0.5% of the sample. Sequencing was performed on CD4+ T cells from peripheral blood mononuclear cells, taken after pregnancy. Receptors were obtained from a female donor in good health, enrolled as a control in a pregnancy study.

The rearrangement uses TRBV7-9 and TRBJ2-3, with 9 bases fitting TRBD2. V was pared by 1 base and J by 1 base, with 6 bases of the junction left unmatched. Germline CDR1 is SEHNR and CDR2 is FQNEAQ (reference sequence). The CDR3 has 17 amino acids. CDR3 bases: TGTGCCAGCAGCTTAGGCACGGCTAGCGGGGGCACAGATACGCAGTATTTT. Protein product: CASSLGTASGGTDTQYF.

The chain combines TRBV30 with TRBJ2-5; D is perhaps TRBD2 (6 bases). Germline V gene data show CDR1 as GTSNPN and CDR2 as SVGIG (reference sequence). CDR3 length: 14 residues. Between the trimmed V and J ends, which lost 0 bases and 1 base, there was a span of 9 bases. CDR3 in DNA: TGTGCCTGGAGTGTACGGAGGGGCCAAGAGACCCAGTACTTC. Translation: CAWSVRRGQETQYF.

This chain uses TRBV4-3 with TRBJ2-1; the D is unclear. CDR3 length: 17 amino acids. With 1 base removed from V and 0 bases from J, the gap between germline ends came to 13 bases. The V gene's germline CDR1 is LGHNA and CDR2 YSLEER. The CDR3 sequence is CASSQGVYSNSYNEQFF. The DNA of the CDR3 is TGCGCCAGCAGCCAAGGAGTATACTCGAACTCCTACAATGAGCAGTTCTTC.

The genes are TRBV9 and TRBJ2-1; D not resolved. Germline V gene sequence: CDR1 SGDLS, CDR2 YYNGEE. The CDR3 contains 15 residues. Trimming stripped 3 bases from V and 5 bases from J, with 15 bases between. CDR3 DNA sequence: TGTGCCAGCAGCGCATCAGGAAACGGCCACAATGAGCAGTTCTTC. Amino acid sequence: CASSASGNGHNEQFF. Full variable domain (outside the CDR3, taken from reference TRBV9 and TRBJ2-1): DSGVTQTPKHLITATGQRVTLRCSPRSGDLSVYWYQQSLDQGLQFLIQYYNGEERAKGNILERFSAQQFPDLHSELNLSSLELGDSALYFCASSASGNGHNEQFFGPGTRLTVL.

This clone has a handful of counts. This chain uses TRBV6-5 with TRBJ2-1; tentatively, D is TRBD2 (5 bases). V lost 5 bases and J lost 4, with 9 bases in between. This CDR3 is built from 13 residues. Germline CDR1 reads MNHEY; CDR2 reads SVGAGI. The CDR3 protein is CASSPGGYNEQFF. CDR3 nucleotides: TGTGCCAGCAGTCCGGGCGGGTACAATGAGCAGTTCTTC.

The chain has TRBV15 and TRBJ1-6, with D perhaps matching TRBD1 (6 bases). The V end lost 5 bases, the J end lost 4 bases, and 18 bases lay between the germline ends. This CDR3 is 17 amino acids long. Germline loops: CDR1 LNHNV, CDR2 YYDKDF (reference sequence). This chain's CDR3 is CATSPRGTLSYNSPLHF. The CDR3 nucleotides are TGTGCCACCAGCCCAAGGGGGACCCTAAGTTATAATTCACCCCTCCACTTT.

The chain uses TRBV5-6 and TRBJ1-6; D perhaps matches TRBD1 (5 bases). CDR3 size: 17 residues. Per the germline V gene, CDR1 is SGHDT and CDR2 is YYEEEE. V shed 0 bases and J shed 0 bases, with 10 bases lying between them. CDR3 in DNA: TGTGCCAGCAGCTTGGACAGGCGAAACTCCTATAATTCACCCCTCCACTTT. This codes for CASSLDRRNSYNSPLHF. The variable domain in full, with the rest retrieved from reference TRBV5-6 and TRBJ1-6, is DAGVTQSPTHLIKTRGQQVTLRCSPKSGHDTVSWYQQALGQGPQFIFQYYEEEERQRGNFPDRFSGHQFPNYSSELNVNALLLGDSALYLCASSLDRRNSYNSPLHFGNGTRLTVT.

This sequence joins TRBV11-3 and TRBJ1-1; TRBD1 aligns across 8 bases. The germline gives CDR1 SGHNT, CDR2 YENEEA. Trimming took 1 base from V and 1 from J; bases not matched to a gene: 11. CDR3 length: 18 amino acids. This CDR3 reads CASSLGRGAGGQNTEAFF. The DNA for the CDR3 is TGTGCCAGCAGCTTAGGTCGGGGGGCAGGGGGCCAGAACACTGAAGCTTTCTTT.

The V and J genes are TRBV6-5 and TRBJ1-5; D is perhaps TRBD1 (5 bases). V lost 6 bases to trimming and J lost 6 bases, with 18 bases between them. Looked up from germline, CDR1 is MNHEY and CDR2 is SVGAGI. CDR3 size: 15 residues. Here the CDR3 reads CASSRDGVQGQPQHF. The CDR3 bases are TGTGCCAGCAGCCGCGATGGGGTTCAGGGTCAGCCCCAGCATTTT.

V usage is TRBV2 and J usage is TRBJ2-7, with 12 positions matching TRBD2. V gave up 4 bases and J gave up 6 bases; unmatched junction bases: 1. This CDR3 is built from 13 residues. CDR1 and CDR2 (germline): SNHLY, FYNNEI. The CDR3: CASSASGGVEQYF. DNA of the CDR3: TGTGCCAGCAGTGCTAGCGGGGGGGTCGAGCAGTACTTC.

The chain carries TRBV6-5 and TRBJ1-2; D unresolved. V shed 4 bases and J shed 8 bases, with 11 bases lying between them. CDR3 length: 12 amino acids. Per germline, CDR1 MNHEY and CDR2 SVGAGI. The CDR3 loop reads CASSSSVSGYTF. The CDR3 DNA reads TGTGCCAGCAGTTCCTCTGTGAGCGGCTACACCTTC.

This chain links TRBV7-2 with TRBJ2-2, with a weak D call TRBD1 (6 bases). Germline V gives CDR1 SGHTA, CDR2 FQGNSA. Between the trimmed V and J ends, which lost 1 base and 13 bases, there was a span of 13 bases. The CDR3 is made up of 13 amino acids. The CDR3 sequence: CASSLDRAAGLFF. The CDR3 coding sequence is TGTGCCAGCAGCTTAGACAGGGCGGCGGGGCTGTTTTTT.

The chain is built from TRBV6-5 and TRBJ1-4; no reliable D call. V was clipped by 6 bases and J by 0 bases, with 11 bases between them. The CDR3 sequence is 15 residues long. Germline CDR1 reads MNHEY; CDR2 reads SVGAGI. The CDR3 protein is CASRVIRTTNEKLFF. The CDR3 bases are TGTGCCAGCAGAGTTATCAGGACAACTAATGAAAAACTGTTTTTT.

This chain uses TRBV5-1 with TRBJ1-1, with TRBD1 identical over 7 bases. Germline-derived CDR1 and CDR2 are SGHRS and YFSETQ. The CDR3 loop spans 15 amino acids. Trimming removed 4 bases from V and 1 base from J; junction bases left unmatched: 7. CDR3 nucleotides: TGCGCCAGCAGCGCACCGGGACAGCAGAACACTGAAGCTTTCTTT. Its translation is CASSAPGQQNTEAFF. Combining the CDR3 with reference TRBV5-1 and TRBJ1-1 gives the whole variable domain KAGVTQTPRYLIKTRGQQVTLSCSPISGHRSVSWYQQTPGQGLQFLFEYFSETQRNKGNFPGRFSGRQFSNSRSEMNVSTLELGDSALYLCASSAPGQQNTEAFFGQGTRLTVV.